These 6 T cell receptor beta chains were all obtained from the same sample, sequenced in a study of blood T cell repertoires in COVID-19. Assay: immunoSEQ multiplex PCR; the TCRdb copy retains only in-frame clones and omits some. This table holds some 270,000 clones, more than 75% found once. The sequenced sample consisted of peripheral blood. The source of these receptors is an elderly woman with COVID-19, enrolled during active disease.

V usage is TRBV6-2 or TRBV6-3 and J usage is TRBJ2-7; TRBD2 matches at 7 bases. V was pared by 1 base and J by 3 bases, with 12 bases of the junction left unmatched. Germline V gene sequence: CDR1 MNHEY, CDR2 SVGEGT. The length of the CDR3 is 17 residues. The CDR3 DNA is TGTGCCAGCAGTTACTTAGTAGGGAGGGCAGGGAACTACGAGCAGTACTTC. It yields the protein CASSYLVGRAGNYEQYF.

CDR3 DNA sequence: TGTGCCAGCAGCTTTGGTGGCCCGTCGTATGATGAAAAACTGTTTTTT. Residues: CASSFGGPSYDEKLFF. The genes are TRBV5-4 and TRBJ1-4; no clear D gene. Germline V CDR1 and CDR2: SGHNT, YYREEE (reference sequence). V dropped 2 bases and J dropped 6 bases, with 17 bases sitting between them. There are 16 residues in the CDR3.

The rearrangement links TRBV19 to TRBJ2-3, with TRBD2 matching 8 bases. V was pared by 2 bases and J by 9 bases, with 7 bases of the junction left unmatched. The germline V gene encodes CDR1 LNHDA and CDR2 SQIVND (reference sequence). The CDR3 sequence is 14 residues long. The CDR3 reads CASSIQSGGGTQYF. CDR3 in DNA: TGTGCCAGTAGTATACAATCCGGGGGGGGGACGCAGTATTTT.

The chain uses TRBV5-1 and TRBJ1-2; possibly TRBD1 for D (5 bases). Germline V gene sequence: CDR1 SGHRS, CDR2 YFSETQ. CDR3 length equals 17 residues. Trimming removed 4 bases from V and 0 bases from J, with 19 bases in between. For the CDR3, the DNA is TGCGCCAGCAGCCCGGCGGGGGGAATCAACCCTAACTATGGCTACACCTTC. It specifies CASSPAGGINPNYGYTF. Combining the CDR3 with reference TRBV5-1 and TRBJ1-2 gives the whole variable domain KAGVTQTPRYLIKTRGQQVTLSCSPISGHRSVSWYQQTPGQGLQFLFEYFSETQRNKGNFPGRFSGRQFSNSRSEMNVSTLELGDSALYLCASSPAGGINPNYGYTFGSGTRLTVV.

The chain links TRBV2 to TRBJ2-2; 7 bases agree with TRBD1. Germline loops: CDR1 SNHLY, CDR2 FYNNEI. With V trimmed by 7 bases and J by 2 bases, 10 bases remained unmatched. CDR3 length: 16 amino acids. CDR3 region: CASKSLGTANTGELFF. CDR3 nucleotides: TGTGCCAGCAAAAGTCTCGGGACAGCAAACACCGGGGAGCTGTTTTTT.

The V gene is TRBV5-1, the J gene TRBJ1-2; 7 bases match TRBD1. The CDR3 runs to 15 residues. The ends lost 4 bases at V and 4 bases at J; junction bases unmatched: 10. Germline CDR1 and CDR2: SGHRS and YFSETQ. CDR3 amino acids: CASSARQGSGYGYTF. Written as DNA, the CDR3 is TGCGCCAGCAGCGCCCGACAGGGATCGGGCTATGGCTACACCTTC.